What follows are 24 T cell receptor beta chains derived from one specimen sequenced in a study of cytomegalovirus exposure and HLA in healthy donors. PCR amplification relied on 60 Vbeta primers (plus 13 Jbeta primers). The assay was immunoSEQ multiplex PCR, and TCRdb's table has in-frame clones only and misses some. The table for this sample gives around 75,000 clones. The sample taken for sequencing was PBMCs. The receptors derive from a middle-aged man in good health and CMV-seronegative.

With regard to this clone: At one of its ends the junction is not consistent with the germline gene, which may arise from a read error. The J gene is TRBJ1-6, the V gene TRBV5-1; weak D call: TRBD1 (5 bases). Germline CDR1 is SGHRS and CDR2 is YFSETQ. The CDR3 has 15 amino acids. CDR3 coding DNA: TGCGCCAGCAGCTTGACAACCAGGGATAATCCACCCCTCCACTTT. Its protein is CASSLTTRDNPPLHF.

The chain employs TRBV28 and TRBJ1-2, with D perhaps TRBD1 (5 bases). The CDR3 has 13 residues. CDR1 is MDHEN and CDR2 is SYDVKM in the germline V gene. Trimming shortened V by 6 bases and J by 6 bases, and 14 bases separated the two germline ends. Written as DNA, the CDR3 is TGTGCCAGCAGGCTTAACCCAGGGAATGGCTACACCTTC. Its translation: CASRLNPGNGYTF.

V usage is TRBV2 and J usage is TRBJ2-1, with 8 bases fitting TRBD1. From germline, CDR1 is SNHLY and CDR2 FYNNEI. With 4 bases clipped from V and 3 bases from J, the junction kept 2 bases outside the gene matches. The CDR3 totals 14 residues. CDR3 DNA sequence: TGTGCCAGCAGTGCCGGACAGGGCTACAATGAGCAGTTCTTC. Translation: CASSAGQGYNEQFF.

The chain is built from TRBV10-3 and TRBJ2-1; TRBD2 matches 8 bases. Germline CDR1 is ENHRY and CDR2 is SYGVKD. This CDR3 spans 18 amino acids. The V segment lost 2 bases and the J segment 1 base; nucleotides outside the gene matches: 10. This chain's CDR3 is CAISEPRPIAGSYNEQFF. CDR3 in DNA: TGTGCCATCAGTGAGCCTCGTCCCATAGCGGGGTCCTACAATGAGCAGTTCTTC.

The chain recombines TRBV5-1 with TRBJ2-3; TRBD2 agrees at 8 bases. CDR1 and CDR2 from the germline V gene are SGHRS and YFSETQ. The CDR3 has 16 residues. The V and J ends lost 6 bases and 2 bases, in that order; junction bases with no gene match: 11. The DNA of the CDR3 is TGCGCCAGCACCACTGACGGGGGGGTTTACACAGATACGCAGTATTTT. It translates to CASTTDGGVYTDTQYF.

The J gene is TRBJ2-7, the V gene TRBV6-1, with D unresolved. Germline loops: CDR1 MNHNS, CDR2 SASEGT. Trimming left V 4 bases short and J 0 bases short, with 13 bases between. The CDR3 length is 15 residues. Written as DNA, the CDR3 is TGTGCCAGCAGTGTGTCGGCGGAGAGCTCCTACGAGCAGTACTTC. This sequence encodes CASSVSAESSYEQYF.

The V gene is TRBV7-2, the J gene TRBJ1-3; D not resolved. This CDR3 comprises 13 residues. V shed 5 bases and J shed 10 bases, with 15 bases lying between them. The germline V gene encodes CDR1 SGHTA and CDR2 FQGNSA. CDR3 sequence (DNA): TGTGCCAGCAGCACTAACCCGCCTCATACCATATATTTT. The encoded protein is CASSTNPPHTIYF.

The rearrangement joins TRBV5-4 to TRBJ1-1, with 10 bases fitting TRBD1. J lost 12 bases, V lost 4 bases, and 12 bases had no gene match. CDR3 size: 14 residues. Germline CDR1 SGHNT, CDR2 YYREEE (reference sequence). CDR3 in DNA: TGTGCCAGCAGCGCCAACCGGGACAGGGGCGCAACTTTCTTT. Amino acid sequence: CASSANRDRGATFF.

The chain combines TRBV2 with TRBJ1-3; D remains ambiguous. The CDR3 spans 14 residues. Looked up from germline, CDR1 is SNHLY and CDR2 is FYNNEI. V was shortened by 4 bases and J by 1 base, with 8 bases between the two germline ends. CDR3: CASSVRASGNTIYF. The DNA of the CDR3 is TGTGCCAGCAGTGTACGCGCGTCTGGAAACACCATATATTTT.

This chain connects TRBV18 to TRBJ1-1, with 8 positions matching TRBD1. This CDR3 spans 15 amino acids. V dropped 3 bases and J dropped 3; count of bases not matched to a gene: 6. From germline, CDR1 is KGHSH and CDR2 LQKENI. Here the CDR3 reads CASSPSLQGDTEAFF. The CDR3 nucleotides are TGTGCCAGCTCACCTAGTCTACAGGGGGACACTGAAGCTTTCTTT. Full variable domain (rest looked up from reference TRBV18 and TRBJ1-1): NAGVMQNPRHLVRRRGQEARLRCSPMKGHSHVYWYRQLPEEGLKFMVYLQKENIIDESGMPKERFSAEFPKEGPSILRIQQVVRGDSAAYFCASSPSLQGDTEAFFGQGTRLTVV.

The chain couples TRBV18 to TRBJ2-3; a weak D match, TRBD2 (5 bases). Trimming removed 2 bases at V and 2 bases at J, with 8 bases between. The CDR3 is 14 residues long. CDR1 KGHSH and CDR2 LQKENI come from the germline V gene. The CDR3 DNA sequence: TGTGCCAGCTCACCATCCGGACTCACAGATACGCAGTATTTT. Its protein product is CASSPSGLTDTQYF. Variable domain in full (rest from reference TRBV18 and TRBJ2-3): NAGVMQNPRHLVRRRGQEARLRCSPMKGHSHVYWYRQLPEEGLKFMVYLQKENIIDESGMPKERFSAEFPKEGPSILRIQQVVRGDSAAYFCASSPSGLTDTQYFGPGTRLTVL.

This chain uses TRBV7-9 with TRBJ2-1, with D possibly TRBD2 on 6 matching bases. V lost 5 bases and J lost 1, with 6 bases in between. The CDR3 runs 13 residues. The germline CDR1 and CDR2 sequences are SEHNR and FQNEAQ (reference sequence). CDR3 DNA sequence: TGTGCCAGCAGCGGGGGGTCCTACAATGAGCAGTTCTTC. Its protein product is CASSGGSYNEQFF.

The CDR3 nucleotides read TGTGCCAGCAGTGTCAACAGGGGCGACTATGGCTACACCTTC. Its protein product is CASSVNRGDYGYTF. The chain joins TRBV2 to TRBJ1-2; the match to TRBD1 covers 7 bases. This CDR3 spans 14 amino acids. From germline, CDR1 is SNHLY and CDR2 FYNNEI. The V and J ends lost 4 bases and 3 bases, in that order; junction bases with no gene match: 5.

Here the CDR3 reads CASSQPDRGYNEQFF. In DNA form, the CDR3 reads TGTGCCAGCAGCCAACCGGACAGGGGGTACAATGAGCAGTTCTTC. The gene calls are TRBV28 and TRBJ2-1; TRBD1 matches 10 bases. This CDR3 comprises 15 residues. Per germline, CDR1 MDHEN and CDR2 SYDVKM. The V segment lost 6 bases and the J segment 4 bases; nucleotides outside the gene matches: 6. The full variable domain, in which reference TRBV28 and TRBJ2-1 provide the parts outside the CDR3, is DVKVTQSSRYLVKRTGEKVFLECVQDMDHENMFWYRQDPGLGLRLIYFSYDVKMKEKGDIPEGYSVSREKKERFSLILESASTNQTSMYLCASSQPDRGYNEQFFGPGTRLTVL.

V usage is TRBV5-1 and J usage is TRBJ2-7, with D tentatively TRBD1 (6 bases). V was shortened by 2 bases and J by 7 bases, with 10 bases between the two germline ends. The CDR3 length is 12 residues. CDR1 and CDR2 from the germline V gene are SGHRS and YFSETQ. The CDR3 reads CASSLAQGEQYF. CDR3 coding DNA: TGCGCCAGCAGCTTAGCTCAGGGGGAGCAGTACTTC. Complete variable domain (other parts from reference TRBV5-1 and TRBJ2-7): KAGVTQTPRYLIKTRGQQVTLSCSPISGHRSVSWYQQTPGQGLQFLFEYFSETQRNKGNFPGRFSGRQFSNSRSEMNVSTLELGDSALYLCASSLAQGEQYFGPGTRLTVT.

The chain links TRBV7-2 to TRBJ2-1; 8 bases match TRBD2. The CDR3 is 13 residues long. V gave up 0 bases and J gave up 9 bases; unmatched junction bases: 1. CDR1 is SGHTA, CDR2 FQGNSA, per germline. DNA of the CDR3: TGTGCCAGCAGCTTAGCAGCGGGAGCTGAGCAGTTCTTC. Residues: CASSLAAGAEQFF.

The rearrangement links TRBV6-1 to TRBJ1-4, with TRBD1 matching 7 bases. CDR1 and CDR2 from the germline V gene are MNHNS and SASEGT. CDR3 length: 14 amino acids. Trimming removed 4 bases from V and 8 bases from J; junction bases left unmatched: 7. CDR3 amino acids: CASSAQQGREKLFF. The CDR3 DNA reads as TGTGCCAGCAGTGCTCAACAGGGGCGAGAAAAACTGTTTTTT.

The CDR3 sequence is CASSVRQSQTYNEQFF. CDR3 nucleotides: TGTGCCAGCAGCGTTAGACAGAGCCAAACCTACAATGAGCAGTTCTTC. V gene TRBV9 combines with J gene TRBJ2-1; possible D gene TRBD1, 5 bases. Germline V gene sequence: CDR1 SGDLS, CDR2 YYNGEE. V dropped 2 bases and J dropped 2 bases, with 14 bases sitting between them. The CDR3 length is 16 residues.

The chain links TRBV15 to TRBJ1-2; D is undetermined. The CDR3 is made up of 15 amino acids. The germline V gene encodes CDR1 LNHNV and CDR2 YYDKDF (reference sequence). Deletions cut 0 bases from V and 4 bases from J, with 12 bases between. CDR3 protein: CATSRDLGSRYGYTF. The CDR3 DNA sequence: TGTGCCACCAGCAGAGATCTAGGCAGTCGCTATGGCTACACCTTC.

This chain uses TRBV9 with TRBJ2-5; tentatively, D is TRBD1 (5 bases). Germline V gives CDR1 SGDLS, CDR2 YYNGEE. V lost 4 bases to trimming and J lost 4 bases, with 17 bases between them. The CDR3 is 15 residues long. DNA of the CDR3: TGTGCCAGCAGCCTAACTGGGGCGGTATCAGAGACCCAGTACTTC. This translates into CASSLTGAVSETQYF.

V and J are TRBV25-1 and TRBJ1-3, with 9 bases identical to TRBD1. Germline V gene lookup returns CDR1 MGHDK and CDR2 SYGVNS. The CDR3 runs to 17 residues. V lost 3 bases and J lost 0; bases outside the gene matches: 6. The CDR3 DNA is TGTGCCAGCAGTGAGGGACAGGGTATAATCTCTGGAAACACCATATATTTT. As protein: CASSEGQGIISGNTIYF.

CDR3 protein: CASSLGREENEQYF. CDR3 DNA sequence: TGTGCCAGCAGCTTAGGTCGGGAGGAAAACGAGCAGTACTTC. This chain links TRBV7-2 with TRBJ2-7; 7 nucleotides agree with TRBD2. V lost 1 base to trimming and J lost 5 bases; unmatched junction nucleotides: 5. This CDR3 has 14 amino acids. Germline CDR1 SGHTA, CDR2 FQGNSA.

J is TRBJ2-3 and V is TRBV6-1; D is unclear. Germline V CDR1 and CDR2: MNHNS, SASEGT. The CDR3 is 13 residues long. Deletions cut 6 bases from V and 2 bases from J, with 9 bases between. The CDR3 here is CASSRVNTDTQYF. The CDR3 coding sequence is TGTGCCAGCAGCCGGGTGAACACAGATACGCAGTATTTT.

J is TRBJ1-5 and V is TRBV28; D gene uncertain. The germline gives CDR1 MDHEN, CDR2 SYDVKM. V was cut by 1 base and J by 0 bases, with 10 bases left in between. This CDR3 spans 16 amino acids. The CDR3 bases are TGTGCCAGCAGTTTATTTCCGGTTTATAGCAATCAGCCCCAGCATTTT. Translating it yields CASSLFPVYSNQPQHF.